A single sample is the source of the 9 T cell receptor beta chains below, sequenced in a study of OX40 agonist ivuxolimab in advanced cancers. Some clones are missing from TCRdb's copy, which holds only in-frame ones; the method was immunoSEQ multiplex PCR. The data show tens of thousands of clones, about 90% seen once. Here the sequenced sample was CD4+ or CD8+ T cells sorted from blood, taken in a trial of the OX40 agonist ivuxolimab. The receptors originated from an adult with an advanced solid tumor such as melanoma, head and neck, liver or kidney cancer.

The chain recombines TRBV11-2 with TRBJ2-2, with 11 nucleotides matching TRBD2. Trimming cost V 5 bases and J 1 base; bases outside gene matches: 12. Germline lookup yields CDR1 SGHAT and CDR2 FQNNGV. The CDR3 extends over 19 amino acids. CDR3 in amino acids: CASSARTPGLAENTGELFF. CDR3 in DNA: TGTGCCAGCAGCGCCCGAACCCCGGGACTAGCGGAGAACACCGGGGAGCTGTTTTTT.

The V call is TRBV2, the J call TRBJ1-3, with D possibly TRBD1 on 5 matching bases. Per the germline V gene, CDR1 is SNHLY and CDR2 is FYNNEI. CDR3 size: 15 residues. Trimming stripped 8 bases from V and 0 bases from J, with 14 bases between. The DNA for the CDR3 is TGTGCCAGCTCTGGAGGGGCCACCTCTGGAAACACCATATATTTT. This translates into CASSGGATSGNTIYF.

The rearrangement links TRBV11-2 to TRBJ2-7; weak D call: TRBD2 (5 bases). Germline CDR1 and CDR2: SGHAT and FQNNGV. V lost 5 bases, J lost 0 bases, and 17 bases lay in between. The CDR3 extends over 16 amino acids. CDR3 amino acids: CASSRSATSNSYEQYF. For the CDR3, the DNA is TGTGCCAGCAGCCGCAGCGCTACTAGTAACTCCTACGAGCAGTACTTC.

This clone appeared once. V gene TRBV2 combines with J gene TRBJ1-5; 7 nucleotides align to TRBD1. Per germline, CDR1 SNHLY and CDR2 FYNNEI. The ends lost 3 bases at V and 0 bases at J; junction bases unmatched: 2. CDR3 length: 15 residues. The CDR3 loop is CASSDWTGSNQPQHF. In nucleotides, the CDR3 is TGTGCCAGCAGTGACTGGACAGGTAGCAATCAGCCCCAGCATTTT.

V usage is TRBV5-1 and J usage is TRBJ2-7, with 7 nucleotides matching TRBD1. CDR1 and CDR2 from the germline V gene are SGHRS and YFSETQ. J lost 4 bases, V lost 4 bases, and 5 bases had no gene match. The CDR3 contains 13 residues. CDR3 in DNA: TGCGCCAGCAGCGACGGACAGGATTACGAGCAGTACTTC. This gives the protein CASSDGQDYEQYF.

This sequence joins TRBV7-2 and TRBJ2-1; a weak D match, TRBD1 (5 bases). Deletions cut 3 bases from V and 8 bases from J, with 11 bases between. Germline V CDR1 and CDR2: SGHTA, FQGNSA. The CDR3 has 13 residues. The CDR3 is CASSFGRVYEQFF. The CDR3 DNA reads as TGTGCCAGCAGCTTCGGCAGGGTCTATGAGCAGTTCTTC.

This chain connects TRBV7-9 to TRBJ2-5; D call uncertain. Germline V CDR1 and CDR2: SEHNR, FQNEAQ (reference sequence). With 1 base removed from V and 3 bases from J, the gap between germline ends came to 12 bases. The CDR3 runs to 15 residues. The CDR3 sequence: CASSLVAPREETQYF. The CDR3 DNA reads as TGTGCCAGCAGCTTAGTAGCTCCCCGCGAAGAGACCCAGTACTTC.

The V and J genes are TRBV5-4 and TRBJ2-7; TRBD2 matches at 7 bases. Germline values: CDR1 SGHNT, CDR2 YYREEE (reference sequence). This CDR3 is built from 13 residues. The junction had 8 bases not matched to a gene; V was cut back by 4 bases and J by 7 bases. The CDR3 DNA reads as TGTGCCAGCAGCCCGGGCCGAGCGGGGGAGCAGTACTTC. This translates into CASSPGRAGEQYF.

The chain combines TRBV10-2 with TRBJ2-7; no clear D gene. The germline V gene encodes CDR1 WSHSY and CDR2 SAAADI. Trimming took off 6 bases at V and 3 bases at J, with 18 bases between the two ends. The CDR3 totals 15 residues. CDR3 DNA: TGCGCCAGCAGAGACCGGGCCCCCGCTTTCTACGAGCAGTACTTC. Amino acids: CASRDRAPAFYEQYF.